The 13 T cell receptor beta chains given below trace back to one sample, sequenced in a study of Ad26.COV2.S vaccination and SARS-CoV-2 variants (dated by TCRdb to the early 2020s). Sample treatment or condition, as interpreted from the label and publication: approximately 18 received Ad26.COV2.S at low or high dose, single or two shots; 5 received placebo; per-sample allocation not given. Repertoires of vaccine and placebo recipients were sequenced from samples collected on day 63 after the first injection. The receptor library was made with the immunoSEQ multiplex PCR assay. In TCRdb, the immuneACCESS table is reduced to in-frame sequences with V and J assigned. These tables do not hold every clone; where another copy was compared, an unresolved V gene accounts for under half, and the others remain unexplained. Present in this sample are about 380,000 clones, under 90% of which were seen just once. The ten largest clonotypes hold around 7.3% of the sample.

The material sequenced was peripheral blood, taken in a trial of Ad26.COV2.S vaccine versus placebo. The source is a person between 18 and 65 years old who received the Ad26.COV2.S COVID-19 vaccine or a placebo.

This clone was found once. The rearrangement uses TRBV3-1 (or the pseudogene TRBV3-2) and TRBJ2-1, with D perhaps TRBD2 (6 bases). Germline CDR1 is LGHDT and CDR2 is YNNKEL (reference sequence). Trimming cost V 6 bases and J 0 bases, with 12 bases left between them. CDR3 length: 15 residues. The CDR3 DNA is TGTGCCAGCAGACCCTACGGGGGCTCCTACAATGAGCAGTTCTTC. Amino acids: CASRPYGGSYNEQFF.

This clone was seen just once. The J gene is TRBJ2-1, the V gene TRBV5-8; the match to TRBD1 covers 7 bases. Per the germline V gene, CDR1 is SGHTS and CDR2 is YDEGEE. This CDR3 spans 15 amino acids. V gave up 4 bases and J gave up 2 bases; unmatched junction bases: 6. The CDR3 DNA reads as TGTGCCAGCAGCGAGACAGGGCGGGCCTACAATGAGCAGTTCTTC. Protein sequence: CASSETGRAYNEQFF.

This clone showed up just a few times. The chain links TRBV7-9 to TRBJ2-7, with 11 bases matching TRBD2. The germline CDR1 and CDR2 sequences are SEHNR and FQNEAQ (reference sequence). The CDR3 sequence is 17 residues long. V was pared by 5 bases and J by 1 base, with 10 bases of the junction left unmatched. The CDR3 spells CASSPRLAGRVSYEQYF. The CDR3 region has the DNA TGTGCCAGCAGCCCCAGACTAGCGGGAAGGGTATCCTACGAGCAGTACTTC. Combining the CDR3 with reference TRBV7-9 and TRBJ2-7 gives the whole variable domain DTGVSQNPRHKITKRGQNVTFRCDPISEHNRLYWYRQTLGQGPEFLTYFQNEAQLEKSRLLSDRFSAERPKGSFSTLEIQRTEQGDSAMYLCASSPRLAGRVSYEQYFGPGTRLTVT.

In DNA form, the CDR3 reads TGTGCCAGCAGCTCCACAACGTACAATGAGCAGTTCTTC. Its protein product is CASSSTTYNEQFF. The chain recombines TRBV11-2 with TRBJ2-1, with D uncertain. The length of the CDR3 is 13 residues. Germline V gene lookup returns CDR1 SGHAT and CDR2 FQNNGV. With 4 bases removed from V and 4 bases from J, the gap between germline ends came to 8 bases.

The chain recombines TRBV2 with TRBJ1-2; tentative D call: TRBD1 (5 bases). Germline V gives CDR1 SNHLY, CDR2 FYNNEI. CDR3 size: 14 residues. The V and J ends lost 6 bases and 5 bases respectively, with 16 bases between them. CDR3 DNA sequence: TGTGCCAGCAGATCCGGGACGGTAGTTTATGGCTACACCTTC. Amino acid sequence: CASRSGTVVYGYTF.

The genes are TRBV19 and TRBJ1-2; TRBD1 agrees at 7 bases. The CDR3 spans 16 residues. Trimming cost V 1 base and J 4 bases; bases outside gene matches: 9. From germline, CDR1 is LNHDA and CDR2 SQIVND (reference sequence). The CDR3 bases are TGTGCCAGTAGTATAGGACAGGGAAGCCCTCCCTATGGCTACACCTTC. Translated, it gives CASSIGQGSPPYGYTF. The full variable domain, with the rest looked up from reference TRBV19 and TRBJ1-2, is DGGITQSPKYLFRKEGQNVTLSCEQNLNHDAMYWYRQDPGQGLRLIYYSQIVNDFQKGDIAEGYSVSREKKESFPLTVTSAQKNPTAFYLCASSIGQGSPPYGYTFGSGTRLTVV.

CDR3 coding DNA: TGTGCCAGCAGATCAACTCTTGGGGGGGTGTCTGAGACCCAGTACTTC. Translation: CASRSTLGGVSETQYF. The chain recombines TRBV7-9 with TRBJ2-5, with TRBD2 matching over 7 bases. CDR1 is SEHNR and CDR2 is FQNEAQ in the germline V gene (reference sequence). CDR3 length: 16 residues. J gave up 5 bases and V 6 bases, and 15 bases lay outside the gene matches.

The chain recombines TRBV6-2 or TRBV6-3 with TRBJ2-2; 7 positions match TRBD1. The germline gives CDR1 MNHEY, CDR2 SVGEGT. The V segment lost 6 bases and the J segment 1 base; nucleotides outside the gene matches: 11. The CDR3 length is 17 residues. The CDR3 coding sequence is TGTGCCAGCAGCCCCCTATACGGGACAGAGAACACCGGGGAGCTGTTTTTT. Its translation is CASSPLYGTENTGELFF.

This clone has just one count. The rearrangement joins TRBV9 to TRBJ1-1; D unclear. The V gene's germline CDR1 is SGDLS and CDR2 YYNGEE. CDR3 size: 14 residues. Trimming removed 3 bases at V and 0 bases at J, with 9 bases between. The CDR3: CASSGTVMNTEAFF. CDR3 nucleotides: TGTGCCAGCAGCGGAACAGTAATGAACACTGAAGCTTTCTTT.

The gene calls are TRBV6-5 and TRBJ1-5; possible D gene TRBD1, 5 bases. There are 13 residues in the CDR3. CDR1 MNHEY and CDR2 SVGAGI come from the germline V gene. V dropped 7 bases and J dropped 7 bases, with 14 bases sitting between them. The CDR3 DNA reads as TGTGCCAGCAACGGGACCCCTTCCCAGCCCCAGCATTTT. It specifies CASNGTPSQPQHF.

J is TRBJ1-2 and V is TRBV29-1, with D hard to call. Trimming took off 7 bases at V and 2 bases at J, with 8 bases between the two ends. CDR3 size: 11 residues. CDR1 SQVTM and CDR2 ANQGSEA come from the germline V gene. The DNA for the CDR3 is TGCAGCGCCTACAGCAACTATGGCTACACCTTC. Protein product: CSAYSNYGYTF.

This clone was observed a few times. V usage is TRBV19 and J usage is TRBJ1-1; TRBD1 is a possible D gene (6 bases). V lost 7 bases to trimming and J lost 6 bases, with 15 bases between them. The CDR3 contains 13 residues. Germline V lookup: CDR1 LNHDA, CDR2 SQIVND (reference sequence). The CDR3 sequence is CASIPTGSPEAFF. The CDR3 bases are TGTGCCAGTATCCCGACAGGTTCGCCTGAAGCTTTCTTT. Full variable domain (missing parts from reference TRBV19 and TRBJ1-1): DGGITQSPKYLFRKEGQNVTLSCEQNLNHDAMYWYRQDPGQGLRLIYYSQIVNDFQKGDIAEGYSVSREKKESFPLTVTSAQKNPTAFYLCASIPTGSPEAFFGQGTRLTVV.

The rearrangement links TRBV7-2 to TRBJ2-3, with D possibly matching TRBD2 (5 bases). V was shortened by 5 bases and J by 9 bases, with 15 bases between the two germline ends. Germline values: CDR1 SGHTA, CDR2 FQGNSA. The CDR3 has 13 residues. CDR3 sequence reads: CASSLGRRDTQYF. CDR3 coding DNA: TGTGCCAGCAGCCTGGGGAGAAGAGACACGCAGTATTTT.